One sample yielded the 13 T cell receptor beta chains listed below, sequenced in a study of blood T cell repertoires in COVID-19. The table came from immunoSEQ multiplex PCR; TCRdb's copy has only in-frame clones and leaves some out. The sample lists 300,000 to 450,000 clones; about 89% were seen once. Sequenced input: peripheral blood. The source is a woman aged 25-40 years with COVID-19, enrolled during active disease.

The chain has TRBV10-3 and TRBJ2-5, with 8 bases that match TRBD2. The CDR3 sequence is 15 residues long. The V gene's germline CDR1 is ENHRY and CDR2 SYGVKD. With V trimmed by 7 bases and J by 4 bases, 11 bases remained unmatched. Here the CDR3 DNA reads TGTGCCATCACCGCGAGCGGGAGACGGGGAGAGACCCAGTACTTC. This sequence encodes CAITASGRRGETQYF.

The chain carries TRBV7-6 and TRBJ2-7, with D maybe TRBD1 (6 bases). In germline, CDR1 is SGHVS, CDR2 FNYEAQ. The CDR3 extends over 12 amino acids. V was shortened by 4 bases and J by 6 bases, with 10 bases between the two germline ends. The CDR3 sequence: CASSSRGFEQYF. CDR3 nucleotide sequence: TGTGCCAGCAGCTCGAGGGGGTTCGAGCAGTACTTC.

The chain couples TRBV19 to TRBJ2-1, with TRBD2 matching 11 bases. V was pared by 8 bases and J by 10 bases, with 7 bases of the junction left unmatched. Germline V CDR1 and CDR2: LNHDA, SQIVND (reference sequence). This CDR3 comprises 13 residues. In DNA, the CDR3 is TGTGCCAGTGAACCGGGACTAGCGGCCGAGCAGTTCTTC. This codes for CASEPGLAAEQFF. The variable domain in full, with the rest retrieved from reference TRBV19 and TRBJ2-1, is DGGITQSPKYLFRKEGQNVTLSCEQNLNHDAMYWYRQDPGQGLRLIYYSQIVNDFQKGDIAEGYSVSREKKESFPLTVTSAQKNPTAFYLCASEPGLAAEQFFGPGTRLTVL.

V usage is TRBV2 and J usage is TRBJ1-1; D is possibly TRBD1 (6 bases). Germline loops: CDR1 SNHLY, CDR2 FYNNEI. This CDR3 has 14 amino acids. The V end lost 9 bases, the J end lost 1 base, and 15 bases lay between the germline ends. The CDR3 nucleotides are TGTGCCAGGAGCAATAGAGGGGGGAACACTGAAGCTTTCTTT. This sequence encodes CARSNRGGNTEAFF. The full variable domain, in which reference TRBV2 and TRBJ1-1 provide the parts outside the CDR3, is EPEVTQTPSHQVTQMGQEVILRCVPISNHLYFYWYRQILGQKVEFLVSFYNNEISEKSEIFDDQFSVERPDGSNFTLKIRSTKLEDSAMYFCARSNRGGNTEAFFGQGTRLTVV.

The rearrangement uses TRBV7-2 and TRBJ2-5; 9 positions agree with TRBD2. CDR3 length equals 14 residues. After removal of 5 bases from V and 4 bases from J, the junction contained 5 bases not matched to a gene. Looked up from germline, CDR1 is SGHTA and CDR2 is FQGNSA. CDR3 region: CASSPYSGGETQYF. CDR3 DNA: TGTGCCAGCAGCCCTTATAGCGGGGGAGAGACCCAGTACTTC.

This chain uses TRBV3-1 (or the pseudogene TRBV3-2) with TRBJ2-7; 12 nucleotides match TRBD2. The CDR3 has 18 residues. CDR1 and CDR2 from the germline V gene are LGHDT and YNNKEL (reference sequence). Trimming took 0 bases from V and 4 from J; bases not matched to a gene: 10. The CDR3 DNA follows: TGTGCCAGCAGCCAAGATACGATCGGACTAGCGGGAAGGTACGAGCAGTACTTC. Amino acid sequence: CASSQDTIGLAGRYEQYF.

The V call is TRBV21-1, the J call TRBJ2-1; the table names TRBD2, a call not compared with the DNA. TRBV21-1 is designated a pseudogene. The CDR3 runs 17 residues. The CDR3, as DNA: TGTGCCAGCAGCAAAGCGGCTAGCGGGAGGTTGGTGGATGAGCAGTTCTTC. This translates into CASSKAASGRLVDEQFF.

The chain uses TRBV12-3 or TRBV12-4 and TRBJ1-4; no clear D. The V end lost 6 bases, the J end lost 8 bases, and 10 bases lay between the germline ends. CDR3 size: 12 residues. The CDR3 nucleotides are TGTGCCAGCAGCCCTGCGGGCGAAAAACTGTTTTTT. Protein: CASSPAGEKLFF.

The rearrangement links TRBV4-2 to TRBJ2-5, with 7 positions matching TRBD2. This CDR3 is built from 16 residues. V dropped 4 bases and J dropped 5; count of bases not matched to a gene: 13. Germline V CDR1 and CDR2: LGHNA, YNFKEQ. CDR3 protein: CASSPRIIRGGETQYF. The CDR3 bases are TGTGCCAGCAGCCCGAGAATTATTAGGGGAGGGGAGACCCAGTACTTC.

The chain employs TRBV28 and TRBJ1-1, with 9 bases that match TRBD1. Germline lookup yields CDR1 MDHEN and CDR2 SYDVKM. This CDR3 contains 17 residues. V was pared by 3 bases and J by 1 base, with 9 bases of the junction left unmatched. In DNA, the CDR3 is TGTGCCAGCAGTTTGAGGACAGGGGCTGGGGAGAACACTGAAGCTTTCTTT. Encoded protein: CASSLRTGAGENTEAFF. The whole variable domain, remainder taken from reference TRBV28 and TRBJ1-1, is DVKVTQSSRYLVKRTGEKVFLECVQDMDHENMFWYRQDPGLGLRLIYFSYDVKMKEKGDIPEGYSVSREKKERFSLILESASTNQTSMYLCASSLRTGAGENTEAFFGQGTRLTVV.

The rearrangement joins TRBV24-1 to TRBJ1-2; 8 bases fit TRBD1. The germline V gene has CDR1 KGHDR and CDR2 SFDVKD. The CDR3 runs to 14 residues. The trim removed 4 bases at V and 7 bases at J, leaving 7 bases unmatched. As DNA, the CDR3 is TGTGCCACCAGTGACCCCGGGACAGGTTTTGGCTACACCTTC. Translating it yields CATSDPGTGFGYTF.

The chain is built from TRBV2 and TRBJ2-2, with TRBD1 matching 12 bases. This CDR3 has 16 residues. Per the germline V gene, CDR1 is SNHLY and CDR2 is FYNNEI. The V gene end was trimmed by 6 bases and the J gene end by 7 bases; junction bases not matched to a gene: 9. The CDR3 region has the DNA TGTGCCAGCAGAGACGGGACAGGGGGCGCGGACGGGGAGCTGTTTTTT. Residues: CASRDGTGGADGELFF.

In DNA form, the CDR3 reads TGTGCCAGCCTAGGGGGCGACACTTTTTATGGCTACACCTTC. Translation gives CASLGGDTFYGYTF. The chain uses TRBV28 and TRBJ1-2; TRBD1 matches 7 bases. V dropped 8 bases and J dropped 5; count of bases not matched to a gene: 11. This CDR3 is built from 14 residues. From germline, CDR1 is MDHEN and CDR2 SYDVKM.